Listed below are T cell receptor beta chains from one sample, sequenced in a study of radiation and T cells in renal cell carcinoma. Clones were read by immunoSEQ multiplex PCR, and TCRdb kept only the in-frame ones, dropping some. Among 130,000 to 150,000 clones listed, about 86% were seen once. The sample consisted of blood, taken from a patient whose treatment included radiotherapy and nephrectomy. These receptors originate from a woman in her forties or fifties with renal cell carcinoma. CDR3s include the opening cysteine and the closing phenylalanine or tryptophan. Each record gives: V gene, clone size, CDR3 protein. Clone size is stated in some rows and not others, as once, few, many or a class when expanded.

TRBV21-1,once,CASSKAEAGGMGETQYF
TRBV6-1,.,CASSSTGTANQPQHF
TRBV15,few,CATSERAEATEAFF
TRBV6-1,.,CASSEETLNQPQHF
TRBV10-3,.,CASGYLGAIVYTF
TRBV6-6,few,CASSARGTGELFF
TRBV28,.,CASSKGGLGTEAFF
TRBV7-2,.,CASSYGPASNEQFF
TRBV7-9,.,CASSLAPPPYEQYF
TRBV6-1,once,CASRWDRSYEQYF
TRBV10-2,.,CASGEGDWPQHF
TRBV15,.,CATSRGTGEDTGELFF
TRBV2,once,CASRIQGSNSPLHF